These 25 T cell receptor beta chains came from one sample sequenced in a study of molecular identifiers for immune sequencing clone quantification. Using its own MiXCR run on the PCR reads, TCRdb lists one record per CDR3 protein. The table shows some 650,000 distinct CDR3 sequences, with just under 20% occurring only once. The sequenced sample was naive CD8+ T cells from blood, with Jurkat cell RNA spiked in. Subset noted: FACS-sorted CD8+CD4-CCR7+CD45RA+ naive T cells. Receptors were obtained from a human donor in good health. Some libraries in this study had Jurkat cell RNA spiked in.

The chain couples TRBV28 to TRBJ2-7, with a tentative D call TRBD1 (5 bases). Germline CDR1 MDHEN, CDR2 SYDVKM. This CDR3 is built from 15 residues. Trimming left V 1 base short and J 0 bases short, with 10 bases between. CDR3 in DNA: TGTGCCAGCAGTTTATTTGCAGGGATCTCCTACGAGCAGTACTTC. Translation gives CASSLFAGISYEQYF.

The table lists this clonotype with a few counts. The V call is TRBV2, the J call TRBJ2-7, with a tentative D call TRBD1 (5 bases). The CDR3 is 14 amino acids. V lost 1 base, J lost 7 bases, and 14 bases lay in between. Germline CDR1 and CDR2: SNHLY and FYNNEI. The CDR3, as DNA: TGTGCCAGCAGTGAAGAGGGGCCTCTACGAGAGCAGTACTTC. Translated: CASSEEGPLREQYF.

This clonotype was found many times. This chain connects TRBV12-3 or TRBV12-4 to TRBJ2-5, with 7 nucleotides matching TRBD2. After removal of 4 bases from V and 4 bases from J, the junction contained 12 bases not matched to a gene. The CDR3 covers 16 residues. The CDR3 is CASSSLTSWEGETQYF. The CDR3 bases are TGTGCCAGCAGTTCCCTTACCTCATGGGAGGGAGAGACCCAGTACTTC.

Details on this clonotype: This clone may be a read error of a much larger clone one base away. The DNA of the CDR3 is TGTGCCAGCAGCCAAGATGGAGAAGGGGACCACGAGCAGTACTTC. Translated: CASSQDGEGDHEQYF. The chain joins TRBV3-1 to TRBJ2-7, with D possibly being TRBD1 or TRBD2 (5 bases each). The ends were cut back, 0 bases at V and 5 bases at J, with 14 bases in the middle. The CDR3 is made up of 15 amino acids. CDR1 is LGHDT, CDR2 YNNKEL, per germline (reference sequence).

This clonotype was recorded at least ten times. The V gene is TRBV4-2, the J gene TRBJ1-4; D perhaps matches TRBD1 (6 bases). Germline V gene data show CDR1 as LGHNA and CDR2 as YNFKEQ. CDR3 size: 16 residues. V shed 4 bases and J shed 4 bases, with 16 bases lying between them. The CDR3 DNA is TGTGCCAGCAGCCCCACCGAGGGACAAGTTAATGAAAAACTGTTTTTT. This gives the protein CASSPTEGQVNEKLFF.

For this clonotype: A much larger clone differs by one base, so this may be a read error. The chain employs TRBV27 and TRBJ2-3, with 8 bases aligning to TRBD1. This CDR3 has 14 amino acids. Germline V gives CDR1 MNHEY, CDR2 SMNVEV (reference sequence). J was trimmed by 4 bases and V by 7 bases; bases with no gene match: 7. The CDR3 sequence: CASNRRGLSDTQYF. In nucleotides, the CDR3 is TGTGCCAGCAATCGCAGGGGGCTCTCAGATACGCAGTATTTT.

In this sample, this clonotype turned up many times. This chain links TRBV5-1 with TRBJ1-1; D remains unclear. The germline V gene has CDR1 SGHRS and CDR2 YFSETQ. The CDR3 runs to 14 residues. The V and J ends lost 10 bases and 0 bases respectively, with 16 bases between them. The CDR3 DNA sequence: TGCGCCTCCCGGGCGAGCCTCATGAACACTGAAGCTTTCTTT. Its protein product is CASRASLMNTEAFF.

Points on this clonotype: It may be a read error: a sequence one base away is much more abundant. This CDR3 is CASSQAKMNTEAFF. In DNA form, the CDR3 reads TGTGCCAGCAGCCAAGCGAAAATGAACACTGAAGCTTTCTTT. The chain recombines TRBV4-2 with TRBJ1-1; D remains ambiguous. This CDR3 region has 14 residues. Germline CDR1 LGHNA, CDR2 YNFKEQ. The V end lost 1 base, the J end lost 0 bases, and 6 bases lay between the germline ends.

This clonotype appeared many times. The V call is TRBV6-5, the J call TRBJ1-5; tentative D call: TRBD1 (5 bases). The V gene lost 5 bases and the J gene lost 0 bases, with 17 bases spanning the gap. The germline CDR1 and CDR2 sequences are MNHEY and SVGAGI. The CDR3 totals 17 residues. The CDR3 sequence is CASSPSLGENSNQPQHF. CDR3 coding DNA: TGTGCCAGCAGTCCCTCCTTGGGGGAGAATAGCAATCAGCCCCAGCATTTT.

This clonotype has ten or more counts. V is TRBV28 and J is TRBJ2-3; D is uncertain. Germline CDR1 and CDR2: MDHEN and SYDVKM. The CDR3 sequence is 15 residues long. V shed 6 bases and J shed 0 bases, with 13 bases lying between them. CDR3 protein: CASSLVGISTDTQYF. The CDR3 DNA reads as TGTGCCAGCAGCTTGGTGGGGATTAGCACAGATACGCAGTATTTT. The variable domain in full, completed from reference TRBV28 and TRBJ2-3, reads DVKVTQSSRYLVKRTGEKVFLECVQDMDHENMFWYRQDPGLGLRLIYFSYDVKMKEKGDIPEGYSVSREKKERFSLILESASTNQTSMYLCASSLVGISTDTQYFGPGTRLTVL.

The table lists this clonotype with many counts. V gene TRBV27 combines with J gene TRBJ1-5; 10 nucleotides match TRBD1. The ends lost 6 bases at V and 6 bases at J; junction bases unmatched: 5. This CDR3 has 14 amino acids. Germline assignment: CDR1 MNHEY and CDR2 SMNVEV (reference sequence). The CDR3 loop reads CASRQTGGSQPQHF. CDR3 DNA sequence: TGTGCCAGCAGACAGACAGGGGGCAGTCAGCCCCAGCATTTT.

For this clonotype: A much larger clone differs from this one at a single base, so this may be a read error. CDR3: CASSFNSMNTGAFF. In nucleotides, the CDR3 is TGTGCCAGCAGCTTCAACAGCATGAACACTGGAGCTTTCTTT. The chain employs TRBV11-1 and TRBJ1-1; D gene ambiguous. In germline, CDR1 is SGHAT, CDR2 FQDESV (reference sequence). The CDR3 is made up of 14 amino acids.

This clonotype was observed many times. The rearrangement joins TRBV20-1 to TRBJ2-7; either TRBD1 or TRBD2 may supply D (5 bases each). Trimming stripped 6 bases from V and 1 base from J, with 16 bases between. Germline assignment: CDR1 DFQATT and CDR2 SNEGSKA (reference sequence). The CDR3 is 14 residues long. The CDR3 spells CSAANSRESYEQYF. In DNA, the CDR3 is TGCAGTGCCGCGAACAGCAGGGAGTCCTACGAGCAGTACTTC.

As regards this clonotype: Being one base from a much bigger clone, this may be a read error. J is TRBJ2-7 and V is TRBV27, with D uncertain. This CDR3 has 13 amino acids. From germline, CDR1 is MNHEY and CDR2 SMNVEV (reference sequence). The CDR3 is CASGLGSGYEQYF. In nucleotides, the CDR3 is TGTGCCAGCGGTTTAGGGTCAGGCTACGAGCAGTACTTC.

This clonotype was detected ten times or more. CDR3 nucleotide sequence: TGTGCCAGCTCGCGGGGTTCGGAGACCCAGTACTTC. Translating gives CASSRGSETQYF. The rearrangement uses TRBV12-3 or TRBV12-4 and TRBJ2-5; TRBD2 might be the D (6 bases). V was clipped by 8 bases and J by 5 bases, with 12 bases between them. There are 12 residues in the CDR3.

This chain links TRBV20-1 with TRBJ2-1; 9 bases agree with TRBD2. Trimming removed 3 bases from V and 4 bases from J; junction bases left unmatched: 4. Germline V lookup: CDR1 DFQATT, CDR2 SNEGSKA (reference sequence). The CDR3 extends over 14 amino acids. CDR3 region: CSASSSGGYNEQFF. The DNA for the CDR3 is TGCAGTGCTAGTAGTAGCGGGGGATACAATGAGCAGTTCTTC.

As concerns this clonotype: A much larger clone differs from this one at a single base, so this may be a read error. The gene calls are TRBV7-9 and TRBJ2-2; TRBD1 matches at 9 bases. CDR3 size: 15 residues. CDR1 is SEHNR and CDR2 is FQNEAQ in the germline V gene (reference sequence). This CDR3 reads CASSPGQGNTWELFF. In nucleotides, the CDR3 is TGTGCCAGCAGCCCTGGACAGGGGAACACCTGGGAGCTGTTTTTT.

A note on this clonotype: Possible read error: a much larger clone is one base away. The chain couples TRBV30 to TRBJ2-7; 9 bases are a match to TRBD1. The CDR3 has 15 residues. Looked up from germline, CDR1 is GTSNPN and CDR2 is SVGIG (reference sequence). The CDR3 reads CAWSGTGQGSYGQYF. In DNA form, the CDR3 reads TGTGCCTGGAGTGGAACAGGACAGGGGTCCTACGGGCAGTACTTC.

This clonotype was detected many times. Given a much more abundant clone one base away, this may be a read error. The CDR3: CASSAGTSGTDTQYF. In DNA, the CDR3 is TGTGCCAGCAGCGCCGGGACTAGCGGCACAGATACGCAGTATTTT. The chain links TRBV5-4 to TRBJ2-3; 10 nucleotides align to TRBD2. Germline V gives CDR1 SGHNT, CDR2 YYREEE (reference sequence). The CDR3 is 15 amino acids. V was pared by 4 bases and J by 1 base, with 3 bases of the junction left unmatched. The full variable domain, completed using reference TRBV5-4 and TRBJ2-3, is ETGVTQSPTHLIKTRGQQVTLRCSSQSGHNTVSWYQQALGQGPQFIFQYYREEENGRGNFPPRFSGLQFPNYSSELNVNALELDDSALYLCASSAGTSGTDTQYFGPGTRLTVL.

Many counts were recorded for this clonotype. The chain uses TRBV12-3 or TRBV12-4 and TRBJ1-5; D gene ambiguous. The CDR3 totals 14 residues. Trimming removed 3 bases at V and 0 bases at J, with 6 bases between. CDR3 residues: CASSFFDSNQPQHF. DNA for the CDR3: TGTGCCAGCAGTTTCTTCGATAGCAATCAGCCCCAGCATTTT.

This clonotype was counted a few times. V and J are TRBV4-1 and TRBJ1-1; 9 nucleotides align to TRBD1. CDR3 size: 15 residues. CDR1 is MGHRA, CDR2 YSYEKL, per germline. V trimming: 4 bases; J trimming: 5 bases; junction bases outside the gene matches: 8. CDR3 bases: TGCGCCAGCAGCCTTATACAGGGGGCGCAAACTGAAGCTTTCTTT. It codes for CASSLIQGAQTEAFF.

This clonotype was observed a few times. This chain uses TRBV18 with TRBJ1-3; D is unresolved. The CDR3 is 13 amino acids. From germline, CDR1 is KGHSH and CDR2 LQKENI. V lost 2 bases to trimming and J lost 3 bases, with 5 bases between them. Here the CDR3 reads CASSPGVGNTIYF. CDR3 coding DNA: TGTGCCAGCTCACCAGGGGTTGGAAACACCATATATTTT.

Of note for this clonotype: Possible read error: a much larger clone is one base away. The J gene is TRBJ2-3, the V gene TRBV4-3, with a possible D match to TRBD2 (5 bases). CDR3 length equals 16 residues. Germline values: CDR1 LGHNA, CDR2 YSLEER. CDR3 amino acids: CASSQDQLLGVDKQYF. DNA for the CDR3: TGCGCCAGCAGCCAAGACCAGCTCCTCGGGGTAGATAAGCAGTATTTT.

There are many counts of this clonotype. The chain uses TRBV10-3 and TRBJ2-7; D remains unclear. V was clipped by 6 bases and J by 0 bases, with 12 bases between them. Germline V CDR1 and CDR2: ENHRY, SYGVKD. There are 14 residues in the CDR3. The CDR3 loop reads CAIRQDHSSYEQYF. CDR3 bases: TGTGCCATCAGGCAGGATCACTCCTCCTACGAGCAGTACTTC.

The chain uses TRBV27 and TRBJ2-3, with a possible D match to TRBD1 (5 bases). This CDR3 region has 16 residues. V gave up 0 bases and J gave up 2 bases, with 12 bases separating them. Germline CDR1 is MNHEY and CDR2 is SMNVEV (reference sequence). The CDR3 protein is CASSLSDNPNTDTQYF. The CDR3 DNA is TGTGCCAGCAGTTTATCGGACAACCCAAACACAGATACGCAGTATTTT.